These 23 T cell receptor beta chains share one sample of origin, sequenced in a study of T cell responses to AZD1222 COVID-19 vaccine. The protocol was immunoSEQ multiplex PCR, while the TCRdb copy is restricted to in-frame clones and leaves out a portion. The data contain more than 85,000 clones, 70% to 90% of them singletons. Source: peripheral blood, taken on day 0 of AZD1222 vaccination. Source of these receptors: an adult in good health.

The chain is built from TRBV9 and TRBJ2-1; D is uncertain. This CDR3 region has 15 residues. The V end lost 0 bases, the J end lost 12 bases, and 19 bases lay between the germline ends. CDR1 is SGDLS and CDR2 is YYNGEE in the germline V gene. CDR3 in amino acids: CASSVEGVPEVGQFF. The CDR3 DNA sequence: TGTGCCAGCAGCGTAGAGGGCGTCCCTGAGGTAGGGCAGTTCTTC.

The chain joins TRBV6-6 to TRBJ1-1; 8 bases map to TRBD1. The germline V gene has CDR1 MNHNY and CDR2 SVGAGI (reference sequence). Losses at the gene ends were 2 bases for V and 5 bases for J; bases not matched to a gene: 1. The CDR3 contains 13 residues. The DNA for the CDR3 is TGTGCCAGCAGTTACAGGACAGGGACTGAAGCTTTCTTT. Amino acids: CASSYRTGTEAFF.

This chain joins TRBV19 and TRBJ2-5; D may be TRBD2 (5 bases). Germline values: CDR1 LNHDA, CDR2 SQIVND (reference sequence). The CDR3 extends over 11 amino acids. The ends were cut back, 5 bases at V and 5 bases at J, with 6 bases in the middle. CDR3 residues: CASSPGETQYF. CDR3 sequence (DNA): TGTGCCAGTAGTCCGGGGGAGACCCAGTACTTC.

The chain carries TRBV7-9 and TRBJ2-7, with 9 bases fitting TRBD1. The junction had 6 bases not matched to a gene; V was cut back by 4 bases and J by 5 bases. The V gene's germline CDR1 is SEHNR and CDR2 FQNEAQ (reference sequence). This CDR3 comprises 14 residues. The CDR3, as DNA: TGTGCCAGCAGCTCGGGACAGGGACTCCACGAGCAGTACTTC. This gives the protein CASSSGQGLHEQYF.

This chain links TRBV11-2 with TRBJ2-3; D might be TRBD1 (7 bases). Germline CDR1 is SGHAT and CDR2 is FQNNGV. The CDR3 is 15 amino acids. The V end was cut by 5 bases, the J end by 1 base, with 13 bases between. The CDR3 here is CASSPGGWGTDTQYF. CDR3 DNA: TGTGCCAGCAGCCCAGGGGGGTGGGGCACAGATACGCAGTATTTT.

The chain links TRBV2 to TRBJ1-6, with 8 nucleotides matching TRBD1. The germline gives CDR1 SNHLY, CDR2 FYNNEI. This CDR3 spans 14 amino acids. The ends lost 10 bases at V and 7 bases at J; junction bases unmatched: 9. CDR3 bases: TGTGCCACCCAGGGGGCAGGTTTGAATTCACCCCTCCACTTT. Amino acid sequence: CATQGAGLNSPLHF.

This chain connects TRBV2 to TRBJ2-7; TRBD1 agrees at 10 bases. The germline gives CDR1 SNHLY, CDR2 FYNNEI. The CDR3 is made up of 13 amino acids. V was clipped by 9 bases and J by 6 bases; unmatched bases: 8. As DNA, the CDR3 is TGTGCCAGTGGACAGGGGGATAATGGCGAGCAGTACTTC. Its protein is CASGQGDNGEQYF.

This chain uses TRBV9 with TRBJ2-7; 8 nucleotides line up with TRBD1. This CDR3 region has 15 residues. Germline CDR1 is SGDLS and CDR2 is YYNGEE. V dropped 0 bases and J dropped 3; count of bases not matched to a gene: 5. In nucleotides, the CDR3 is TGTGCCAGCAGCGTAGGCAGGGGGCCGTTCTACGAGCAGTACTTC. Amino acid sequence: CASSVGRGPFYEQYF.

The CDR3, as DNA: TGCGCCAGCAGCCAGAACAGGGCCTCGGACACTGAAGCTTTCTTT. Translating it yields CASSQNRASDTEAFF. The chain combines TRBV5-1 with TRBJ1-1; D possibly corresponds to TRBD1 (6 bases). The CDR3 is 15 residues long. Germline CDR1 is SGHRS and CDR2 is YFSETQ. The V end lost 4 bases, the J end lost 3 bases, and 16 bases lay between the germline ends.

This sequence joins TRBV2 and TRBJ1-2; 7 bases line up with TRBD1. This CDR3 is built from 12 residues. From germline, CDR1 is SNHLY and CDR2 FYNNEI. V lost 4 bases and J lost 4; bases outside the gene matches: 0. The CDR3: CASSGDSYGYTF. CDR3 nucleotide sequence: TGTGCCAGCAGTGGGGACAGCTATGGCTACACCTTC.

The CDR3 sequence is CSASVPSGVTYEQYF. The CDR3 nucleotides are TGCAGTGCTAGTGTGCCCAGCGGGGTTACCTACGAGCAGTACTTC. The V gene is TRBV20-1, the J gene TRBJ2-7, with TRBD2 matching 7 bases. Looked up from germline, CDR1 is DFQATT and CDR2 is SNEGSKA (reference sequence). The CDR3 spans 15 residues. Unmatched junction bases numbered 10, after V lost 3 bases and J lost 2 bases.

The CDR3 coding sequence is TGTGCCAGTAGTAGTATCCCAGGGTCCTACAATGAGCAGTTCTTC. Its translation: CASSSIPGSYNEQFF. This chain joins TRBV19 and TRBJ2-1, with D perhaps matching TRBD1 (5 bases). In germline, CDR1 is LNHDA, CDR2 SQIVND (reference sequence). Trimming pared 4 bases from V and 1 base from J, leaving 11 bases between. This CDR3 has 15 amino acids. The whole variable domain, remainder taken from reference TRBV19 and TRBJ2-1, is DGGITQSPKYLFRKEGQNVTLSCEQNLNHDAMYWYRQDPGQGLRLIYYSQIVNDFQKGDIAEGYSVSREKKESFPLTVTSAQKNPTAFYLCASSSIPGSYNEQFFGPGTRLTVL.

J is TRBJ1-4 and V is TRBV5-1, with D perhaps TRBD1 (6 bases). The CDR3 has 17 residues. Trimming cost V 2 bases and J 7 bases, with 21 bases left between them. Germline CDR1 reads SGHRS; CDR2 reads YFSETQ. CDR3 amino acids: CASSFRAPGAIGEKLFF. As DNA, the CDR3 is TGCGCCAGCAGCTTTAGGGCTCCAGGGGCTATCGGTGAAAAACTGTTTTTT.

The rearrangement links TRBV7-9 to TRBJ1-1; D gene ambiguous. Germline CDR1 SEHNR, CDR2 FQNEAQ (reference sequence). The CDR3 is 15 residues long. V lost 5 bases to trimming and J lost 4 bases, with 17 bases between them. CDR3 sequence: CASSPVGGNPTEAFF. The CDR3 nucleotides are TGTGCCAGCAGCCCGGTGGGAGGAAACCCCACTGAAGCTTTCTTT.

V gene TRBV19 combines with J gene TRBJ1-4, with 10 positions matching TRBD1. V lost 10 bases and J lost 7; bases outside the gene matches: 6. Germline V gives CDR1 LNHDA, CDR2 SQIVND (reference sequence). The CDR3 runs 13 residues. The CDR3 DNA reads TGTGCCACTCGACAGGGGGCTATTGAAAAACTGTTTTTT. It encodes CATRQGAIEKLFF.

The gene calls are TRBV19 and TRBJ2-7, with 9 nucleotides matching TRBD1. The J segment lost 5 bases and the V segment lost 5 bases, leaving 7 bases of the junction unmatched. The CDR3 contains 14 residues. CDR1 is LNHDA and CDR2 is SQIVND in the germline V gene (reference sequence). The CDR3: CASSAGTGRHEQYV. The CDR3 DNA follows: TGTGCCAGTAGTGCGGGGACAGGGCGCCACGAGCAGTACGTC.

This chain joins TRBV12-5 and TRBJ2-7; D perhaps matches TRBD1 (6 bases). Trimming removed 7 bases from V and 1 base from J, with 11 bases in between. Germline values: CDR1 LGHNT, CDR2 FRNRAP. This CDR3 has 13 residues. This CDR3 reads CASARTESYEQYV. As DNA, the CDR3 is TGTGCTAGTGCCCGGACAGAATCCTACGAGCAGTACGTC.

This clone has a handful of counts. The chain carries TRBV2 and TRBJ1-3; unclear D gene. Germline CDR1 reads SNHLY; CDR2 reads FYNNEI. V was shortened by 8 bases and J by 0 bases, with 17 bases between the two germline ends. The CDR3 spans 16 residues. CDR3 sequence (DNA): TGTGCCAGCTCCCGCCGAACAGCTAACTCTGGAAACACCATATATTTT. It translates to CASSRRTANSGNTIYF.

The chain uses TRBV5-1 and TRBJ2-1; 9 positions agree with TRBD1. The CDR3 covers 15 residues. Germline assignment: CDR1 SGHRS and CDR2 YFSETQ. Germline trimming cut 1 base from V and 5 bases from J; bases unmatched to any gene: 4. CDR3 DNA sequence: TGCGCCAGCAGCTTGTGGACAGGGGCCAACAATGAGCAGTTCTTC. Protein sequence: CASSLWTGANNEQFF.

The chain employs TRBV27 and TRBJ2-5; 10 nucleotides align to TRBD2. The CDR3 has 12 amino acids. Germline V CDR1 and CDR2: MNHEY, SMNVEV (reference sequence). With V trimmed by 6 bases and J by 6 bases, 1 base remained unmatched. CDR3 coding DNA: TGTGCCAGCAGGACTAGCGGGCAGACCCAGTACTTC. It specifies CASRTSGQTQYF.

This clone was counted only a few times. V is TRBV19 and J is TRBJ1-3, with D tentatively TRBD1 (5 bases). Trimming left V 5 bases short and J 0 bases short, with 11 bases between. The germline V gene has CDR1 LNHDA and CDR2 SQIVND (reference sequence). The CDR3 sequence is 15 residues long. The CDR3, as DNA: TGTGCCAGTAGTCGAAAGGGGAACTCTGGAAACACCATATATTTT. Amino acids: CASSRKGNSGNTIYF. Full variable domain (rest looked up from reference TRBV19 and TRBJ1-3): DGGITQSPKYLFRKEGQNVTLSCEQNLNHDAMYWYRQDPGQGLRLIYYSQIVNDFQKGDIAEGYSVSREKKESFPLTVTSAQKNPTAFYLCASSRKGNSGNTIYFGEGSWLTVV.

The sample holds a few counts of this clone. The chain carries TRBV10-3 and TRBJ1-6, with 8 bases matching TRBD1. Germline lookup yields CDR1 ENHRY and CDR2 SYGVKD. V gave up 4 bases and J gave up 5 bases; unmatched junction bases: 4. The CDR3 runs 15 residues. This CDR3 reads CAISAGQAHNSPLHF. The CDR3 DNA follows: TGTGCCATCAGTGCGGGACAGGCACATAATTCACCCCTCCACTTT.

The chain employs TRBV7-3 and TRBJ1-3; D is unresolved. The CDR3 contains 13 residues. Trimming stripped 5 bases from V and 8 bases from J, with 13 bases between. Per germline, CDR1 SGHTA and CDR2 FQGTGA. CDR3 DNA: TGTGCCAGCAGCACCAGACCCGGCGACACCATATATTTT. This sequence encodes CASSTRPGDTIYF. Filled out from reference TRBV7-3 and TRBJ1-3, the complete variable domain reads GAGVSQTPSNKVTEKGKYVELRCDPISGHTALYWYRQSLGQGPEFLIYFQGTGAADDSGLPNDRFFAVRPEGSVSTLKIQRTERGDSAVYLCASSTRPGDTIYFGEGSWLTVV.